This TCR beta chain was profiled in a study of spatial heterogeneity in lung cancer. Study findings and constraints: Tumoral mutation counts were tracked by counts of expanded intratumoral alpha and beta TCRs.

This clonotype was detected a few times. Its antigen is undetermined. Germline V gives CDR1 SEHNR, CDR2 FQNEAQ (reference sequence). J gave up 4 bases and V 3 bases, and 7 bases lay outside the gene matches. This CDR3 has 16 residues. Each TCR cDNA molecule carried a unique molecular identifier. TCRdb re-analysed the 5' RACE reads in MiXCR, keeping a single row per CDR3 protein. Of over 9,000 distinct CDR3 sequences listed, over 9.5% are singletons. Indicated time point: sample taken at primary tumor resection. Unsorted whole RNA samples from tumor, nontumor lung or frozen PBMC were sequenced. The clonotype comes from a male donor with early-stage non-small cell lung cancer. This sequence joins TRBV7-9 and TRBJ2-2; 8 nucleotides agree with TRBD2. The source was lung tumor tissue, collected at surgery. Written as DNA, the CDR3 is TGTGCCAGCAGCTTTAGCGGGACTCTCCTCACCGGGGAGCTGTTTTTT. It translates to CASSFSGTLLTGELFF. The entire variable domain, with the rest obtained from reference TRBV7-9 and TRBJ2-2, is as follows: DTGVSQNPRHKITKRGQNVTFRCDPISEHNRLYWYRQTLGQGPEFLTYFQNEAQLEKSRLLSDRFSAERPKGSFSTLEIQRTEQGDSAMYLCASSFSGTLLTGELFFGEGSRLTVL.